This TCR beta chain was found in a study of response to subunit inactivated influenza vaccine. Study-level findings and limits: Every seasonal influenza vaccination brings in few new T cells, the authors suggested.

The sample holds many counts of this clonotype. Its antigen is still unknown. V was shortened by 0 bases and J by 5 bases, with 10 bases between the two germline ends. Germline V gene sequence: CDR1 SGHRS, CDR2 YFSETQ. The CDR3 has 14 amino acids. MiXCR, run by TCRdb on the RT-PCR reads, gives a single entry per CDR3 protein. The table has about 570,000 distinct CDR3 sequences, about an eighth seen once. The source of this sequence is a man in his forties or fifties who received an inactivated influenza vaccine. The sequenced sample was PBMCs from blood, obtained on the day of vaccination. The rearrangement joins TRBV5-1 to TRBJ2-3; no clear D. CDR3 loop: CASSLASPGDTQYF. The CDR3 DNA reads TGCGCCAGCAGCTTGGCATCCCCCGGAGATACGCAGTATTTT.